One and the same sample provided the 21 T cell receptor beta chains below, sequenced in a study of shared clonotypes between healthy human individuals. Sequencing used immunoSEQ multiplex PCR; TCRdb keeps in-frame clones, though not all of them. The sample gives over 2 million clones, around 93% of which show up once; 0.37% is in the top ten. Sequenced material: naive CD4+ T cells from PBMCs. As to subset: CD45RA+ positively selected. The receptors were gathered from a young man in good health. Some clones in this sample may be carry-over from other donors' samples.

The V and J genes are TRBV27 and TRBJ1-1; a possible D gene is TRBD1 (5 bases). This CDR3 has 13 amino acids. V was trimmed by 7 bases and J by 4 bases, leaving 13 bases between them. Looked up from germline, CDR1 is MNHEY and CDR2 is SMNVEV (reference sequence). The CDR3 is CASKLLGATEAFF. The DNA for the CDR3 is TGTGCCAGCAAATTACTCGGGGCCACTGAAGCTTTCTTT.

Details on this clone: The identical CDR3 is also encoded by other nucleotide sequences in the sample. The J gene is TRBJ2-7, the V gene TRBV7-9, with 7 bases fitting TRBD1. Germline CDR1 SEHNR, CDR2 FQNEAQ (reference sequence). This CDR3 is 15 amino acids long. J lost 1 base, V lost 1 base, and 4 bases had no gene match. The CDR3: CASSLVGDRSYEQYF. CDR3 DNA: TGTGCCAGCAGCTTAGTCGGGGACAGATCCTACGAGCAGTACTTC. Filled out from reference TRBV7-9 and TRBJ2-7, the complete variable domain reads DTGVSQNPRHKITKRGQNVTFRCDPISEHNRLYWYRQTLGQGPEFLTYFQNEAQLEKSRLLSDRFSAERPKGSFSTLEIQRTEQGDSAMYLCASSLVGDRSYEQYFGPGTRLTVT.

The chain recombines TRBV5-6 with TRBJ1-1; 9 bases are a match to TRBD1. The CDR3 has 15 residues. The germline V gene has CDR1 SGHDT and CDR2 YYEEEE. V dropped 8 bases and J dropped 0; count of bases not matched to a gene: 8. CDR3 in DNA: TGTGCCAGTCGTCGGACAGGGGCCATGAACACTGAAGCTTTCTTT. It codes for CASRRTGAMNTEAFF.

This chain links TRBV5-6 with TRBJ2-5; D uncertain. There are 13 residues in the CDR3. The germline V and J ends were trimmed by 3 bases and 2 bases, with 8 bases remaining between them. Per the germline V gene, CDR1 is SGHDT and CDR2 is YYEEEE. The CDR3 is CASSYRRQETQYF. CDR3 sequence (DNA): TGTGCCAGCAGCTACCGCCGGCAAGAGACCCAGTACTTC.

The CDR3 bases are TGTGCCAGCAGCTTAGCAGTGACAGCGAATGAAAAACTGTTTTTT. Amino acids: CASSLAVTANEKLFF. The rearrangement links TRBV7-2 to TRBJ1-4; tentatively, D is TRBD1 (5 bases). This CDR3 is 15 amino acids long. Germline CDR1 reads SGHTA; CDR2 reads FQGNSA. V was pared by 0 bases and J by 5 bases, with 10 bases between.

This clone came up once. This chain uses TRBV18 with TRBJ2-3; 10 nucleotides match TRBD2. Losses at the gene ends were 0 bases for V and 1 base for J; bases not matched to a gene: 13. Germline CDR1 and CDR2: KGHSH and LQKENI. The CDR3 covers 20 residues. This CDR3 reads CASSPPGLAGAIGRTDTQYF. The CDR3 region has the DNA TGTGCCAGCTCACCACCGGGGCTAGCGGGAGCGATTGGTCGCACAGATACGCAGTATTTT.

About this clone itself: The same CDR3 arises from other DNA sequences in this sample as well. V gene TRBV5-1 combines with J gene TRBJ2-5, with 9 bases that match TRBD1. Losses at the gene ends were 0 bases for V and 5 bases for J; bases not matched to a gene: 5. CDR1 and CDR2 from the germline V gene are SGHRS and YFSETQ. The CDR3 contains 15 residues. CDR3 DNA sequence: TGCGCCAGCAGCTTGGTTACAGGGGGCGAGGAGACCCAGTACTTC. This gives the protein CASSLVTGGEETQYF.

The chain carries TRBV9 and TRBJ2-1; 8 bases are shared with TRBD2. J gave up 2 bases and V 4 bases, and 8 bases lay outside the gene matches. The CDR3 is made up of 16 amino acids. Germline V CDR1 and CDR2: SGDLS, YYNGEE. The chain's CDR3 is CASSFPAGDPYNEQFF. CDR3 bases: TGTGCCAGCAGCTTCCCAGCGGGAGACCCCTACAATGAGCAGTTCTTC.

The V call is TRBV12-5, the J call TRBJ1-1; D call uncertain. V was trimmed by 3 bases and J by 5 bases, leaving 7 bases between them. This CDR3 has 12 residues. Germline values: CDR1 LGHNT, CDR2 FRNRAP. CDR3 in DNA: TGTGCTAGTGGTTTAGGGTGGACTGAAGCTTTCTTT. This translates into CASGLGWTEAFF. The full variable domain, rest sourced from reference TRBV12-5 and TRBJ1-1, is DARVTQTPRHKVTEMGQEVTMRCQPILGHNTVFWYRQTMMQGLELLAYFRNRAPLDDSGMPKDRFSAEMPDATLATLKIQPSEPRDSAVYFCASGLGWTEAFFGQGTRLTVV.

The J gene is TRBJ2-5, the V gene TRBV7-3, with 8 bases lining up with TRBD1. With 3 bases clipped from V and 3 bases from J, the junction kept 6 bases outside the gene matches. CDR1 SGHTA and CDR2 FQGTGA come from the germline V gene. CDR3 size: 15 residues. The CDR3: CASSLTGEREETQYF. CDR3 sequence (DNA): TGTGCCAGCAGCTTGACAGGGGAAAGGGAAGAGACCCAGTACTTC.

J is TRBJ2-1 and V is TRBV29-1; the D gene is possibly TRBD1 (6 bases). The V gene lost 5 bases and the J gene lost 0 bases, with 11 bases spanning the gap. Germline V gene data show CDR1 as SQVTM and CDR2 as ANQGSEA. This CDR3 is 14 amino acids long. This CDR3 reads CSVTQGSSYNEQFF. The CDR3 DNA is TGCAGCGTTACCCAGGGGAGCTCCTACAATGAGCAGTTCTTC.

Notes on this clone: Other DNA sequences from this sample encode an identical CDR3 as well. The V gene is TRBV27, the J gene TRBJ1-1; 9 bases align to TRBD1. Germline CDR1 and CDR2: MNHEY and SMNVEV (reference sequence). Losses at the gene ends were 5 bases for V and 1 base for J; bases not matched to a gene: 2. The CDR3 covers 14 residues. The CDR3 coding sequence is TGTGCCAGCAGTCTGGACAGGGGGAACACTGAAGCTTTCTTT. Protein: CASSLDRGNTEAFF.

The chain links TRBV28 to TRBJ1-3; D not certain. CDR1 and CDR2 from the germline V gene are MDHEN and SYDVKM. The CDR3 runs to 15 residues. V shed 7 bases and J shed 4 bases, with 17 bases lying between them. The CDR3 sequence is CASTTPRAGGNTIYF. The CDR3 DNA reads TGTGCCAGCACTACCCCCCGGGCGGGCGGAAACACCATATATTTT. Drawing the rest from reference TRBV28 and TRBJ1-3, the complete variable domain is DVKVTQSSRYLVKRTGEKVFLECVQDMDHENMFWYRQDPGLGLRLIYFSYDVKMKEKGDIPEGYSVSREKKERFSLILESASTNQTSMYLCASTTPRAGGNTIYFGEGSWLTVV.

V gene TRBV28 combines with J gene TRBJ1-5, with 8 positions matching TRBD1. With 8 bases clipped from V and 7 bases from J, the junction kept 10 bases outside the gene matches. The CDR3 is 14 residues long. Germline V gene sequence: CDR1 MDHEN, CDR2 SYDVKM. CDR3 DNA sequence: TGTGCCAGCGGGTCCTGGACAGGGAACCAGCCCCAGCATTTT. Protein product: CASGSWTGNQPQHF. Supplemented by reference TRBV28 and TRBJ1-5, the full variable domain reads DVKVTQSSRYLVKRTGEKVFLECVQDMDHENMFWYRQDPGLGLRLIYFSYDVKMKEKGDIPEGYSVSREKKERFSLILESASTNQTSMYLCASGSWTGNQPQHFGDGTRLSIL.

The chain carries TRBV5-1 and TRBJ2-5; tentatively, D is TRBD1 or TRBD2 (6 bases each). CDR3 length: 13 residues. The germline V and J ends were trimmed by 6 bases and 5 bases, with 14 bases remaining between them. Looked up from germline, CDR1 is SGHRS and CDR2 is YFSETQ. CDR3 DNA sequence: TGCGCCAGCAAGGGGGGAGAACTGGAGACCCAGTACTTC. Residues: CASKGGELETQYF.

The chain has TRBV6-1 and TRBJ2-5; 9 bases line up with TRBD1. Germline V gene sequence: CDR1 MNHNS, CDR2 SASEGT. The CDR3 totals 14 residues. With V trimmed by 4 bases and J by 5 bases, 5 bases remained unmatched. In nucleotides, the CDR3 is TGTGCCAGCAGTGTGGACAGGGGATCGGAGACCCAGTACTTC. This translates into CASSVDRGSETQYF.

This clone was detected only a few times. The same CDR3 can be traced to other DNA sequences in this sample. The rearrangement uses TRBV6-1 and TRBJ1-5; D is uncertain. The CDR3 runs 13 residues. In germline, CDR1 is MNHNS, CDR2 SASEGT. Trimming removed 7 bases from V and 1 base from J, with 8 bases in between. Here the CDR3 DNA reads TGTGCCAGCAAGGAGGGAAGCAATCAGCCCCAGCATTTT. Protein product: CASKEGSNQPQHF.

This rearrangement joins TRBV5-4 to TRBJ1-4; D perhaps matches TRBD1 (5 bases). The CDR3 is made up of 14 amino acids. V lost 4 bases and J 8 bases, leaving 15 bases between the germline ends. Germline V lookup: CDR1 SGHNT, CDR2 YYREEE (reference sequence). The DNA for the CDR3 is TGTGCCAGCAGCCCCCGGGACCTCCCGGAAAAACTGTTTTTT. This codes for CASSPRDLPEKLFF.

V and J are TRBV2 and TRBJ2-7; a possible D gene is TRBD1 (6 bases). The germline V and J ends were trimmed by 7 bases and 4 bases, with 23 bases remaining between them. Germline-derived CDR1 and CDR2 are SNHLY and FYNNEI. This CDR3 is 16 amino acids long. The CDR3 sequence: CASTPPLGRGPYEQYF. The CDR3 coding sequence is TGTGCCAGCACCCCTCCCTTGGGCAGGGGCCCATACGAGCAGTACTTC.

V is TRBV28 and J is TRBJ2-3; D is perhaps TRBD2 (5 bases). With 7 bases removed from V and 0 bases from J, the gap between germline ends came to 11 bases. Germline V gene lookup returns CDR1 MDHEN and CDR2 SYDVKM. This CDR3 is built from 14 residues. The CDR3: CASTSPGSTDTQYF. CDR3 nucleotides: TGTGCCAGCACCTCCCCGGGGAGCACAGATACGCAGTATTTT.

The chain employs TRBV5-4 and TRBJ2-2, with D tentatively TRBD1 (6 bases). The V and J ends lost 4 bases and 2 bases respectively, with 12 bases between them. Germline lookup yields CDR1 SGHNT and CDR2 YYREEE (reference sequence). This CDR3 spans 15 amino acids. CDR3 sequence: CASSPGDHNTGELFF. The CDR3 DNA reads as TGTGCCAGCAGCCCAGGGGACCACAACACCGGGGAGCTGTTTTTT.